This TCR beta chain is drawn from a study of blood T cell repertoires in COVID-19. On the study more broadly: Italy, Spain and the United States were the sources of the convalescent and acute COVID-19 samples. T cells, B-cell-depleted T cells, or PBMCs supplied cDNA or gDNA.

V was pared by 6 bases and J by 5 bases, with 7 bases of the junction left unmatched. Looked up from germline, CDR1 is MDHEN and CDR2 is SYDVKM. This CDR3 is built from 15 residues. As processed by the authors: Estimation of nucleated cell counts relied on the amplification of reference gene primers. The table came from immunoSEQ multiplex PCR; TCRdb's copy has only in-frame clones and leaves some out. V, J and clone size reflect that table, while D and trimming were determined from the DNA. The table includes under 200,000 clones, 86% detected once. The rearrangement uses TRBV28 and TRBJ2-2; 9 bases line up with TRBD1. Material for sequencing was peripheral blood. The sequence came from a woman at least 80 years old in a cohort sampled during active or convalescent COVID-19. The CDR3 nucleotides read TGTGCCAGCAGCTGGCCGGACAGGGGAACCGGGGAGCTGTTTTTT. Amino acids: CASSWPDRGTGELFF. The full variable domain, in which reference TRBV28 and TRBJ2-2 provide the parts outside the CDR3, is DVKVTQSSRYLVKRTGEKVFLECVQDMDHENMFWYRQDPGLGLRLIYFSYDVKMKEKGDIPEGYSVSREKKERFSLILESASTNQTSMYLCASSWPDRGTGELFFGEGSRLTVL.